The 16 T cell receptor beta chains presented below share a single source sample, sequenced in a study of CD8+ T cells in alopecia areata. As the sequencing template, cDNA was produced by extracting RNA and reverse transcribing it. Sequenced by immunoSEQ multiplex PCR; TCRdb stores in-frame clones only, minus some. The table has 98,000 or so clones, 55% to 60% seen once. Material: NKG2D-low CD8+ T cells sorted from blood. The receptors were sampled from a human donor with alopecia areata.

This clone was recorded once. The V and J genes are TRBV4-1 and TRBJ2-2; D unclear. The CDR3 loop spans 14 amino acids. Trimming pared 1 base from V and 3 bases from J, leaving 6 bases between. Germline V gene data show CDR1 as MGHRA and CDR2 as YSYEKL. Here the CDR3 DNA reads TGCGCCAGCAGCCAAGCTGGGGACACCGGGGAGCTGTTTTTT. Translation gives CASSQAGDTGELFF.

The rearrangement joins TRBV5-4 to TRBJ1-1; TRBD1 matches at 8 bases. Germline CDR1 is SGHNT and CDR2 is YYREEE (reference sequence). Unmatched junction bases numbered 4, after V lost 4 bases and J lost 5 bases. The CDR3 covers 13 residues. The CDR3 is CASSPDRVTEAFF. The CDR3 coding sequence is TGTGCCAGCAGCCCGGACAGGGTGACTGAAGCTTTCTTT.

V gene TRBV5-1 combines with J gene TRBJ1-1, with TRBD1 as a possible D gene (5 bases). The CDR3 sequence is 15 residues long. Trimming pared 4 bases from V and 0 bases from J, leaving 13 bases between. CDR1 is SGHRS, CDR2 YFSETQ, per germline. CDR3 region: CASSQSGTVNTEAFF. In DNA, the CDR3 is TGCGCCAGCAGCCAGTCCGGGACGGTGAACACTGAAGCTTTCTTT.

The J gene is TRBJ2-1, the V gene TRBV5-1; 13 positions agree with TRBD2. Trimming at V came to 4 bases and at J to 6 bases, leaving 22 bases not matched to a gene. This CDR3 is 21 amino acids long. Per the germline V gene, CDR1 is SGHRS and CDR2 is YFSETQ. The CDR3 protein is CASSPEGLAGVKREYGNEQFF. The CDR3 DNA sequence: TGCGCCAGCAGCCCCGAAGGACTAGCGGGAGTAAAAAGGGAGTACGGCAATGAGCAGTTCTTC.

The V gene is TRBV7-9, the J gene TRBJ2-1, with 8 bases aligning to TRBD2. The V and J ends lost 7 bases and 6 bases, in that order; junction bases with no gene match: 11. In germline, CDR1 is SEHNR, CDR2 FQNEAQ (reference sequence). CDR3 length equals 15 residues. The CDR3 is CASTTTGGDPNEQFF. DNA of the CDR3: TGTGCCAGCACCACCACGGGAGGGGATCCCAATGAGCAGTTCTTC. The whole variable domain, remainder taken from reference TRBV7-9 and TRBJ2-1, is DTGVSQNPRHKITKRGQNVTFRCDPISEHNRLYWYRQTLGQGPEFLTYFQNEAQLEKSRLLSDRFSAERPKGSFSTLEIQRTEQGDSAMYLCASTTTGGDPNEQFFGPGTRLTVL.

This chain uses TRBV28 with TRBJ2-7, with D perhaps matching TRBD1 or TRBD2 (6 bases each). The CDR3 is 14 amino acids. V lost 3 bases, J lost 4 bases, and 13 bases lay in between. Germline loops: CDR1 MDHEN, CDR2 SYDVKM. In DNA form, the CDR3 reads TGTGCCAGCAGTTTTTTTCGGGGGCCTTACGAGCAGTACTTC. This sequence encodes CASSFFRGPYEQYF. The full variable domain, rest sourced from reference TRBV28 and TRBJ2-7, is DVKVTQSSRYLVKRTGEKVFLECVQDMDHENMFWYRQDPGLGLRLIYFSYDVKMKEKGDIPEGYSVSREKKERFSLILESASTNQTSMYLCASSFFRGPYEQYFGPGTRLTVT.

CDR3 in amino acids: CSVDPTGGYEQYF. CDR3 bases: TGCAGCGTGGACCCCACAGGGGGGTACGAGCAGTACTTC. V and J are TRBV29-1 and TRBJ2-7, with 8 bases aligning to TRBD1. V lost 6 bases to trimming and J lost 4 bases; unmatched junction nucleotides: 8. Germline CDR1 is SQVTM and CDR2 is ANQGSEA. This CDR3 contains 13 residues.

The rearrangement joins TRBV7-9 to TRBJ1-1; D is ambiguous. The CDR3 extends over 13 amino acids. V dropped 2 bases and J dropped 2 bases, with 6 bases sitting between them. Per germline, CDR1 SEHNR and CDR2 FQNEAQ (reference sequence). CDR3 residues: CASSLNSNTEAFF. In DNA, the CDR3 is TGTGCCAGCAGCTTAAACAGTAACACTGAAGCTTTCTTT.

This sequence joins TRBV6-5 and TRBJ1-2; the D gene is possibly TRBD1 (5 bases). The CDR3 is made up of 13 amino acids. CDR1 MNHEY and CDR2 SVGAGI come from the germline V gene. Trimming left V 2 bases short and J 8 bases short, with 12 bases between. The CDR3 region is CASSYGGLSGYTF. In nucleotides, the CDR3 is TGTGCCAGCAGTTACGGGGGACTGTCGGGCTACACCTTC.

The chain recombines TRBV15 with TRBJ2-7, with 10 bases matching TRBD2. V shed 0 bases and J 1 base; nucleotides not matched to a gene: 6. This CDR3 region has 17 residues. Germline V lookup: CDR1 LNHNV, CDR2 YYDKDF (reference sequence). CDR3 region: CATSRDGEGLASYEQYF. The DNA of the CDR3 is TGTGCCACCAGCAGAGATGGGGAGGGACTAGCGTCCTACGAGCAGTACTTC.

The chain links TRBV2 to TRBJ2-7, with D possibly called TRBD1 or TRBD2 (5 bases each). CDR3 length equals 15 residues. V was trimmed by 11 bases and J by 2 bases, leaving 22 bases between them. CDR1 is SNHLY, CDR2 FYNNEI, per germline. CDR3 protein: CADAVDGATTYEQYF. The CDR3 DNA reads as TGTGCCGACGCCGTGGATGGGGCGACTACCTACGAGCAGTACTTC. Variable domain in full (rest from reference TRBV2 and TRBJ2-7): EPEVTQTPSHQVTQMGQEVILRCVPISNHLYFYWYRQILGQKVEFLVSFYNNEISEKSEIFDDQFSVERPDGSNFTLKIRSTKLEDSAMYFCADAVDGATTYEQYFGPGTRLTVT.

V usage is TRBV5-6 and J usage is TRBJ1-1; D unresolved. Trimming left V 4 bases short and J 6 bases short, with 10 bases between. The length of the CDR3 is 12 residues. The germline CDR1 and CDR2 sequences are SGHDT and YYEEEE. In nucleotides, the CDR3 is TGTGCCAGCAGCCCCCTGGGCGCTGAAGCTTTCTTT. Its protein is CASSPLGAEAFF. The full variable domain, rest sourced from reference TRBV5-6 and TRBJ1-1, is DAGVTQSPTHLIKTRGQQVTLRCSPKSGHDTVSWYQQALGQGPQFIFQYYEEEERQRGNFPDRFSGHQFPNYSSELNVNALLLGDSALYLCASSPLGAEAFFGQGTRLTVV.

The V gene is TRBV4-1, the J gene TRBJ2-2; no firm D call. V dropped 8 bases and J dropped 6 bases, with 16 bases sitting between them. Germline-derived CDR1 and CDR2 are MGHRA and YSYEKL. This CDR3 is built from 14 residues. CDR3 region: CASSPYLDSGELFF. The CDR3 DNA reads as TGCGCCAGCTCTCCGTACCTAGACTCCGGGGAGCTGTTTTTT.

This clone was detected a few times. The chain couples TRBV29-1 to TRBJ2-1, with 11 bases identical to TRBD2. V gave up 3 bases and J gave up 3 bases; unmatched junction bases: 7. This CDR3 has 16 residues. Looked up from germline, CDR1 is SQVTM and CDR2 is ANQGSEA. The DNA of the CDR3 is TGCAGCGTTGATCTGCTAGCGGGAGGCATCTACAATGAGCAGTTCTTC. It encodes CSVDLLAGGIYNEQFF.

CDR3 nucleotide sequence: TGCAGCGTTGACTTGGGGGAAGAGACCCAGTACTTC. Translated: CSVDLGEETQYF. The V and J genes are TRBV29-1 and TRBJ2-5; D is possibly TRBD1 or TRBD2 (5 bases each). Trimming took off 3 bases at V and 3 bases at J, with 8 bases between the two ends. The germline CDR1 and CDR2 sequences are SQVTM and ANQGSEA. The CDR3 contains 12 residues. Full variable domain (remainder filled in from reference TRBV29-1 and TRBJ2-5): SAVISQKPSRDICQRGTSLTIQCQVDSQVTMMFWYRQQPGQSLTLIATANQGSEATYESGFVIDKFPISRPNLTFSTLTVSNMSPEDSSIYLCSVDLGEETQYFGPGTRLLVL.

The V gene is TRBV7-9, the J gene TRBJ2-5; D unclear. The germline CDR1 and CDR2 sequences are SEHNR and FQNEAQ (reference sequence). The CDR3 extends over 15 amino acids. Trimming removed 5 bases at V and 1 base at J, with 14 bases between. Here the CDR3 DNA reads TGTGCCAGCAGCGAATGGAAAATGTCCCAAGAGACCCAGTACTTC. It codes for CASSEWKMSQETQYF.